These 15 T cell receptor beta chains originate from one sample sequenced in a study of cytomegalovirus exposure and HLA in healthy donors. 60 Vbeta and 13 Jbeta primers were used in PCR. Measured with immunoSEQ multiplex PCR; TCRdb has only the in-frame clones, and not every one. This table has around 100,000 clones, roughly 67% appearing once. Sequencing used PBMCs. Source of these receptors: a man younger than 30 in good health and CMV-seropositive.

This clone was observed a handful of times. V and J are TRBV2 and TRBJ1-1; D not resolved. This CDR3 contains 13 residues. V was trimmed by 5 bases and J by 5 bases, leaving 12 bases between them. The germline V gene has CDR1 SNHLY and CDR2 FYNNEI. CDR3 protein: CASSNSRGTEAFF. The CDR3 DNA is TGTGCCAGCAGTAACAGTCGAGGGACTGAAGCTTTCTTT.

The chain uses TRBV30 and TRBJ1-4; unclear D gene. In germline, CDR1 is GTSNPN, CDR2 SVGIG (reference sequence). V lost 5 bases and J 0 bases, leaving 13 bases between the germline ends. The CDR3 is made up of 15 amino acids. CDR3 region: CAWRPAGATNEKLFF. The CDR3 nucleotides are TGTGCCTGGCGGCCCGCCGGGGCAACTAATGAAAAACTGTTTTTT.

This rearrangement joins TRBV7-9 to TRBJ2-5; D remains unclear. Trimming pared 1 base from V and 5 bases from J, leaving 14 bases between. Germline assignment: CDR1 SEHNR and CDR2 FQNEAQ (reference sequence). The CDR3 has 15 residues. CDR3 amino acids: CASSLVPRGEETQYF. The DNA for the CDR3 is TGTGCCAGCAGCTTAGTCCCCCGAGGAGAGGAGACCCAGTACTTC.

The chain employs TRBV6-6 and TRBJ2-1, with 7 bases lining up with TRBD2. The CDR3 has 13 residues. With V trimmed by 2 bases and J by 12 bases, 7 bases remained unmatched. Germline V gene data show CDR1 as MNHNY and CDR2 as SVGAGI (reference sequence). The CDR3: CASSYAPGTTQFF. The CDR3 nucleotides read TGTGCCAGCAGTTACGCTCCCGGGACTACGCAGTTCTTC.

The CDR3 loop is CASSPLGASGANVLTF. In DNA form, the CDR3 reads TGTGCCAGCAGTCCCCTTGGGGCTTCGGGGGCCAACGTCCTGACTTTC. The chain is built from TRBV27 and TRBJ2-6; a possible D gene is TRBD1 (5 bases). V gave up 5 bases and J gave up 4 bases, with 15 bases separating them. The CDR3 runs to 16 residues. Per the germline V gene, CDR1 is MNHEY and CDR2 is SMNVEV (reference sequence).

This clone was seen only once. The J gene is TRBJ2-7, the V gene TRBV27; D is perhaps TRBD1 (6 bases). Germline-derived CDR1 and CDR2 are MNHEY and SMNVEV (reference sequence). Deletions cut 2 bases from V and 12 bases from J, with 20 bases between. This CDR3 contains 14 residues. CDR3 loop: CASSLTSGTGFWYV. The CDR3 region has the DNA TGTGCCAGCAGTTTAACATCCGGAACAGGGTTTTGGTACGTC.

CDR3 protein: CASRTSGGAVLYEQYF. For the CDR3, the DNA is TGTGCCAGCAGGACTAGCGGGGGGGCGGTGTTGTACGAGCAGTACTTC. This chain uses TRBV28 with TRBJ2-7, with 14 bases fitting TRBD2. The J segment lost 4 bases and the V segment lost 6 bases, leaving 8 bases of the junction unmatched. The CDR3 has 16 amino acids. Germline CDR1 MDHEN, CDR2 SYDVKM.

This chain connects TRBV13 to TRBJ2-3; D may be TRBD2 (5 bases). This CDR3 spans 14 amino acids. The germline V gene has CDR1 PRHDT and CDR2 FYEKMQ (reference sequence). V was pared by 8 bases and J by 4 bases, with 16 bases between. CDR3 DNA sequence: TGTGCCAGCGGGCGGGCAGGTGAGGCAGATACGCAGTATTTT. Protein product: CASGRAGEADTQYF. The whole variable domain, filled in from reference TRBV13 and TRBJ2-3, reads AAGVIQSPRHLIKEKRETATLKCYPIPRHDTVYWYQQGPGQDPQFLISFYEKMQSDKGSIPDRFSAQQFSDYHSELNMSSLELGDSALYFCASGRAGEADTQYFGPGTRLTVL.

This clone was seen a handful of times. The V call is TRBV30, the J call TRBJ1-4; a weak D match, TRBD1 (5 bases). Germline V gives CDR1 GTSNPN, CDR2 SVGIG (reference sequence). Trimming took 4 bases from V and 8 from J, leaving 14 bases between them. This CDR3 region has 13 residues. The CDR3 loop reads CAWKDSIHEKLFF. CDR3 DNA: TGTGCCTGGAAAGACAGTATCCACGAAAAACTGTTTTTT.

The chain's CDR3 is CAWSPDLYEQYF. CDR3 coding DNA: TGTGCCTGGAGCCCCGACTTATACGAGCAGTACTTC. The chain employs TRBV30 and TRBJ2-7, with D unclear. The V end was cut by 3 bases, the J end by 4 bases, with 10 bases between. Germline assignment: CDR1 GTSNPN and CDR2 SVGIG (reference sequence). This CDR3 comprises 12 residues. The full variable domain, rest sourced from reference TRBV30 and TRBJ2-7, is SQTIHQWPATLVQPVGSPLSLECTVEGTSNPNLYWYRQAAGRGLQLLFYSVGIGQISSEVPQNLSASRPQDRQFILSSKKLLLSDSGFYLCAWSPDLYEQYFGPGTRLTVT.

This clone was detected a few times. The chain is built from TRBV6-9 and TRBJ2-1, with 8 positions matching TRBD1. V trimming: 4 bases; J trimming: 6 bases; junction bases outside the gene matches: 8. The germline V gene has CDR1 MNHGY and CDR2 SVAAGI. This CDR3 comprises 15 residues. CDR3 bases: TGTGCCAGCAGTTCGAGACAGGGGTGGGTCAATGAGCAGTTCTTC. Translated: CASSSRQGWVNEQFF.

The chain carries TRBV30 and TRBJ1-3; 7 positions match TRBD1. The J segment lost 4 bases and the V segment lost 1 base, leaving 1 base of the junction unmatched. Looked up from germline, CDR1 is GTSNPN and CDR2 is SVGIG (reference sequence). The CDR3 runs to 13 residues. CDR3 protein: CAWSDRGGNTIYF. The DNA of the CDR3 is TGTGCCTGGAGTGACAGGGGCGGAAACACCATATATTTT.

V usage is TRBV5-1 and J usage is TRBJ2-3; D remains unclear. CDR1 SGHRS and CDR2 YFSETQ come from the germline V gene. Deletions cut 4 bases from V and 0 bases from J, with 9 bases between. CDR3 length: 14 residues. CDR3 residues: CASSPNPSTDTQYF. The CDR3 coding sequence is TGCGCCAGCAGCCCTAACCCTAGCACAGATACGCAGTATTTT.

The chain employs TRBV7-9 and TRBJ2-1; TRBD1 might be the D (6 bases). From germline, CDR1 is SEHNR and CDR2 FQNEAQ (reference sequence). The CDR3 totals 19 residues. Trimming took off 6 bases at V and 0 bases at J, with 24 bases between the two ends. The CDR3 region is CASRGRGSDGTSSYNEQFF. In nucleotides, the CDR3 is TGTGCCAGCAGGGGTAGGGGGTCAGACGGAACGAGCTCCTACAATGAGCAGTTCTTC. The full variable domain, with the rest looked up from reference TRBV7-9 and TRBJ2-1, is DTGVSQNPRHKITKRGQNVTFRCDPISEHNRLYWYRQTLGQGPEFLTYFQNEAQLEKSRLLSDRFSAERPKGSFSTLEIQRTEQGDSAMYLCASRGRGSDGTSSYNEQFFGPGTRLTVL.

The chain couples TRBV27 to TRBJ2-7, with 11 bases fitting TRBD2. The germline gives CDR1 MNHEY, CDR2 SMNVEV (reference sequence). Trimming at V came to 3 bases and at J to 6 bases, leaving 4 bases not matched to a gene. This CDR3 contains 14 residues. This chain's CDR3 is CASSFLAGGGEQYV. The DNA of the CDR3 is TGTGCCAGCAGTTTTCTAGCGGGGGGAGGCGAGCAGTACGTC.